This T cell receptor (beta chain) came from a study of a mutant IDH1 vaccine in newly diagnosed glioma. About the study: First vaccine doses came 4-6 weeks after radiotherapy alone, or with temozolomide cycles. Treated patients, around 60% male and roughly 40% female, averaged approximately 40 years of age. Before enrollment, the patients had been treated with radiotherapy alone, temozolomide alone, or both together. Most of them had received both. Broader study findings: Immune responses arising from the vaccine appeared in 80% to 95% of patients.

TCRdb keeps only in-frame clones here, not all; method: immunoSEQ multiplex PCR. The table has approximately 62,000 clones, roughly 81% seen once. With respect to this clone: The antigen is unknown.

The germline CDR1 and CDR2 sequences are SGDLS and YYNGEE. Trimming left V 3 bases short and J 0 bases short, with 12 bases between. There are 16 residues in the CDR3. Time point defined: week 23, last vaccination. The content of each vaccine dose was 300 ug of mutant IDH1 20-mer peptide, and topical imiquimod accompanied it. Sequences were derived from PBMCs, sampled from a glioma patient whose treatment included an IDH1 peptide vaccine. The rearrangement uses TRBV9 and TRBJ2-2, with a possible D match to TRBD2 (6 bases). This TCR came from a man aged 30 to 45 with glioma. In nucleotides, the CDR3 is TGTGCCAGCAGCGCCGCGGAGGGGCCGAACACCGGGGAGCTGTTTTTT. This translates into CASSAAEGPNTGELFF.